Each of the 12 T cell receptor beta chains below was sequenced from the same sample in a study of T cell responses to AZD1222 COVID-19 vaccine. TCRdb keeps only in-frame clones here, not all; method: immunoSEQ multiplex PCR. The sample has some 130,000 clones, about 90% seen once. Sequencing was performed on peripheral blood, taken on day 0 of AZD1222 vaccination. The receptors shown here come from an adult in good health.

J is TRBJ1-3 and V is TRBV21-1; the table gives TRBD1 as D, unverified against the DNA. TRBV21-1 constitutes a pseudogene. The CDR3 covers 14 residues. The CDR3 protein is CASSNRHSGNTIYF. Here the CDR3 DNA reads TGTGCCAGCAGCAACAGGCACTCTGGAAACACCATATATTTT.

The gene calls are TRBV10-3 and TRBJ1-6; D is uncertain. CDR3 length: 14 residues. V gave up 4 bases and J gave up 4 bases, with 8 bases separating them. Germline V CDR1 and CDR2: ENHRY, SYGVKD. The chain's CDR3 is CAISVSEYNSPLHF. The CDR3 nucleotides read TGTGCCATCAGTGTTTCCGAGTATAATTCACCCCTCCACTTT.

This sequence joins TRBV12-5 and TRBJ1-1; D gene uncertain. The CDR3 spans 15 residues. Germline CDR1 reads LGHNT; CDR2 reads FRNRAP. Deletions cut 6 bases from V and 0 bases from J, with 14 bases between. The CDR3 bases are TGTGCTAGTGGGCTTTCCCGTATCATGAACACTGAAGCTTTCTTT. Translated: CASGLSRIMNTEAFF. Complete variable domain (other parts from reference TRBV12-5 and TRBJ1-1): DARVTQTPRHKVTEMGQEVTMRCQPILGHNTVFWYRQTMMQGLELLAYFRNRAPLDDSGMPKDRFSAEMPDATLATLKIQPSEPRDSAVYFCASGLSRIMNTEAFFGQGTRLTVV.

The chain is built from TRBV18 and TRBJ2-1, with D perhaps being TRBD1 or TRBD2 (5 bases each). Trimming removed 3 bases from V and 7 bases from J, with 16 bases in between. CDR3 length: 15 amino acids. Per the germline V gene, CDR1 is KGHSH and CDR2 is LQKENI. CDR3 amino acids: CASSPGTDLRNEQFF. The DNA for the CDR3 is TGTGCCAGCTCACCCGGGACGGACCTAAGGAATGAGCAGTTCTTC.

J is TRBJ2-3 and V is TRBV20-1; the D gene could be TRBD1 or TRBD2 (5 bases each). Trimming stripped 3 bases from V and 2 bases from J, with 12 bases between. The CDR3 extends over 14 amino acids. Germline V gives CDR1 DFQATT, CDR2 SNEGSKA (reference sequence). CDR3 in DNA: TGCAGTGCTAGTGGGGGTGGGATCACAGATACGCAGTATTTT. It translates to CSASGGGITDTQYF.

The J gene is TRBJ2-2, the V gene TRBV6-4; D ambiguous. CDR3 length: 16 amino acids. The V end lost 0 bases, the J end lost 1 base, and 9 bases lay between the germline ends. CDR1 is MRHNA and CDR2 is SNTAGT in the germline V gene. This CDR3 is CASSDSRVGNTGELFF. CDR3 coding DNA: TGTGCCAGCAGTGACTCCCGGGTTGGGAACACCGGGGAGCTGTTTTTT.

The count of this clone is one. The chain links TRBV10-3 to TRBJ1-1; tentative D call: TRBD1 (5 bases). Trimming shortened V by 6 bases and J by 1 base, and 21 bases separated the two germline ends. CDR3 length: 17 amino acids. The germline V gene encodes CDR1 ENHRY and CDR2 SYGVKD. The CDR3 region has the DNA TGTGCCATCAGGGGCCCTGAGGGTGGGACTGAGAACACTGAAGCTTTCTTT. It yields the protein CAIRGPEGGTENTEAFF.

The chain uses TRBV9 and TRBJ1-5, with unresolved D. V was trimmed by 4 bases and J by 3 bases, leaving 11 bases between them. Per the germline V gene, CDR1 is SGDLS and CDR2 is YYNGEE. The CDR3 contains 14 residues. The DNA of the CDR3 is TGTGCCAGCAGCCCATACCCCTTCAATCAGCCCCAGCATTTT. This gives the protein CASSPYPFNQPQHF.

This chain joins TRBV19 and TRBJ1-1; D call uncertain. Germline lookup yields CDR1 LNHDA and CDR2 SQIVND (reference sequence). The CDR3 is 17 residues long. V was pared by 5 bases and J by 0 bases, with 19 bases between. Here the CDR3 DNA reads TGTGCCAGTAGTCCGACGGGTCTTATCGGCCTGAACACTGAAGCTTTCTTT. Protein product: CASSPTGLIGLNTEAFF.

This chain connects TRBV7-2 to TRBJ2-5; 12 bases are a match to TRBD2. The CDR3 loop spans 19 amino acids. Germline V gene sequence: CDR1 SGHTA, CDR2 FQGNSA. The trim removed 0 bases at V and 4 bases at J, leaving 12 bases unmatched. The CDR3 nucleotides read TGTGCCAGCAGCTTAGCCCCAGGACTAGCGGGGCTACCAGGAGAGACCCAGTACTTC. Residues: CASSLAPGLAGLPGETQYF. Using reference TRBV7-2 and TRBJ2-5 for the parts outside the CDR3, the full variable domain is GAGVSQSPSNKVTEKGKDVELRCDPISGHTALYWYRQSLGQGLEFLIYFQGNSAPDKSGLPSDRFSAERTGGSVSTLTIQRTQQEDSAVYLCASSLAPGLAGLPGETQYFGPGTRLLVL.

The V and J genes are TRBV11-3 and TRBJ1-1; D gene unclear. The CDR3 is 13 amino acids. Trimming pared 1 base from V and 1 base from J, leaving 4 bases between. The germline gives CDR1 SGHNT, CDR2 YENEEA. The CDR3 is CASSLGGNTEAFF. Written as DNA, the CDR3 is TGTGCCAGCAGCTTAGGCGGGAACACTGAAGCTTTCTTT.

The rearrangement links TRBV7-2 to TRBJ1-3; possibly TRBD1 for D (5 bases). The V gene lost 0 bases and the J gene lost 0 bases, with 9 bases spanning the gap. The CDR3 runs to 16 residues. Germline assignment: CDR1 SGHTA and CDR2 FQGNSA. CDR3 in DNA: TGTGCCAGCAGCTTAGCGGTCGGGGGCTCTGGAAACACCATATATTTT. It codes for CASSLAVGGSGNTIYF. The entire variable domain, with the rest obtained from reference TRBV7-2 and TRBJ1-3, is as follows: GAGVSQSPSNKVTEKGKDVELRCDPISGHTALYWYRQSLGQGLEFLIYFQGNSAPDKSGLPSDRFSAERTGGSVSTLTIQRTQQEDSAVYLCASSLAVGGSGNTIYFGEGSWLTVV.